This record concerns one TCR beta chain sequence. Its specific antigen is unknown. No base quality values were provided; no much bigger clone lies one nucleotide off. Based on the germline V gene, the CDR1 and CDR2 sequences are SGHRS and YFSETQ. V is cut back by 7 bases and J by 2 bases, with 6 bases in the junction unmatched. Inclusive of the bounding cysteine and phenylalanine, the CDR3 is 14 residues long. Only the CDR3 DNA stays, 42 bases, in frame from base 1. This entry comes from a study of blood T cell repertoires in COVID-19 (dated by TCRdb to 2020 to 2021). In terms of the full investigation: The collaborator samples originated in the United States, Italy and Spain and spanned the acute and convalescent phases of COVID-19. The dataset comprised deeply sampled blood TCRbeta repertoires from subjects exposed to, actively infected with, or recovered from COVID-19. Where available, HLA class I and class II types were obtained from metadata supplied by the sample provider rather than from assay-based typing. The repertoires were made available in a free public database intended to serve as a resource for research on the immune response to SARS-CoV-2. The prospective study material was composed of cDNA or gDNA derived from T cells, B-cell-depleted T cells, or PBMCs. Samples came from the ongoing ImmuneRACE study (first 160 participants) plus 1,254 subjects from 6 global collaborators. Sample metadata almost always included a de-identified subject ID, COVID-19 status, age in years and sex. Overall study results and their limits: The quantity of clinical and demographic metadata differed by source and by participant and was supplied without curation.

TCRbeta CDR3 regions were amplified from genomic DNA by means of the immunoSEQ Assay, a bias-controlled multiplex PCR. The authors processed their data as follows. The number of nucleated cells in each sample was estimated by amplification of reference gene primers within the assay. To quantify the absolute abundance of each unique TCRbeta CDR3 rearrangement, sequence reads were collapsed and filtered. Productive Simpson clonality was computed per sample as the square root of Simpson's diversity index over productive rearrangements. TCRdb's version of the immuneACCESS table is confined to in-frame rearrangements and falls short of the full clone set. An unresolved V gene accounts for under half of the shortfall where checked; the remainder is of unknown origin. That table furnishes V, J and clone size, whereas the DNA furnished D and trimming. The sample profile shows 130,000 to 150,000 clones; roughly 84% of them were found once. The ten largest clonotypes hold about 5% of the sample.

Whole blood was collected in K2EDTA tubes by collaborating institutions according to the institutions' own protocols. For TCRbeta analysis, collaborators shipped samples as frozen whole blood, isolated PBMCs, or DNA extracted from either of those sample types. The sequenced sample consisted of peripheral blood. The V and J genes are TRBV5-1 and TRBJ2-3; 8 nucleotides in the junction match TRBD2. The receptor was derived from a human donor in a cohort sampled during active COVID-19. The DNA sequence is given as TGCGCCAGCGGTAGCGGGAAATCCACAGATACGCAGTATTTT. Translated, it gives CASGSGKSTDTQYF.